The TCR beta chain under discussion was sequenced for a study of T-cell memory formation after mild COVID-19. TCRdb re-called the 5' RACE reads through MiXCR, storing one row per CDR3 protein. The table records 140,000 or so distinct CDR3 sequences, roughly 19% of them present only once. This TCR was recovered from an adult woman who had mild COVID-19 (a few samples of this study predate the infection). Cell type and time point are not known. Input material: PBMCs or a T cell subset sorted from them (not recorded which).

CDR3 amino acids: CSARTSQETQYF. The CDR3 DNA reads TGCAGTGCTAGGACTAGTCAAGAGACCCAGTACTTC. The V gene is TRBV20-1, the J gene TRBJ2-5; a possible D gene is TRBD2 (6 bases). Deletions cut 3 bases from V and 2 bases from J, with 7 bases between. Per germline, CDR1 DFQATT and CDR2 SNEGSKA (reference sequence). CDR3 length equals 12 residues.